This entry is about one T cell receptor (beta chain). This entry is derived from a study of blood T cell repertoires in COVID-19. The wider study: The United States, Italy and Spain were the sources of the acute and convalescent COVID-19 samples.

Recruited during active infection, patients (from Seattle) were subsequently followed longitudinally. V lost 1 base to trimming and J lost 5 bases, with 12 bases between them. This CDR3 is 13 amino acids long. Germline loops: CDR1 SQVTM, CDR2 ANQGSEA. Per the original methods: Amplifying reference gene primers gave estimates of nucleated cell counts. TCRdb's table, derived via immunoSEQ multiplex PCR, lists solely in-frame clones and lacks some. Clonal size and the V and J genes are those of that table, whereas D and trimming came from the DNA. The sample has fewer than 50,000 clones; over 85% are singletons.

The sample taken for sequencing was peripheral blood. The receptor was isolated from a man over 45 with COVID-19, enrolled during active disease. The chain recombines TRBV29-1 with TRBJ2-7; D is ambiguous. CDR3 coding DNA: TGCAGCGTTGAAGTCAACCGTGCGGACGAGCAGTACTTC. Residues: CSVEVNRADEQYF.